The TCR beta chain described here comes from a study of control samples from healthy donors and cancer patients. The V gene's germline CDR1 is MGHDK and CDR2 SYGVNS. Trimming pared 3 bases from V and 6 bases from J, leaving 20 bases between. This CDR3 has 17 amino acids. This clone was observed a handful of times. This table comes from immunoSEQ multiplex PCR, and its TCRdb copy is limited to in-frame clones, with some not included. This sample has roughly 370,000 clones, with 80% to 95% found just once. This chain connects TRBV25-1 to TRBJ2-2, with a possible D match to TRBD1 (5 bases). The origin of this receptor is a man aged 35 to 55 with head and neck cancer. Sequencing was done on a sample of PBMCs. The CDR3 region is CASSDVVQGYLAGELFF. CDR3 sequence (DNA): TGTGCCAGCAGTGACGTCGTCCAGGGATATTTGGCCGGGGAGCTGTTTTTT.